This T cell receptor (beta chain) stems from a study of tumor-infiltrating lymphocytes in primary liver carcinoma. Study-wide points: Lower overlap was observed for tumor-adjacent and tumor-blood pairs relative to tumor region pairs.

Starting from approximately 470 ng of total RNA, TCR beta cDNA was produced with a primer in the constant region. Slightly modified ARM-PCR, run as three nested multiplex PCR rounds, produced the TCR beta libraries. For approximately 10 cycles apiece, the opening two PCR rounds ran with TRBV1-TRBV30 forward primers and a C-beta reverse primer. TCRdb passed the multiplex PCR reads through MiXCR, listing each CDR3 protein once. The data contain about 50,000 distinct CDR3 sequences, around 77% of them seen just once; the ten biggest clones take up around 22%. There are 16 residues in the CDR3. V lost 10 bases to trimming and J lost 7 bases; unmatched junction nucleotides: 18. Points on this clonotype: Its antigen is not known.

The roughly 20-34 mg bulk tissue piece was not sorted before simultaneous RNA and DNA extraction. What was sequenced was liver tumor tissue from sampling region 5. As to subset: tumor region T5, tumor centre. The V call is TRBV12-3 or TRBV12-4, the J call TRBJ2-1; 8 bases agree with TRBD1. The clonotype originates from a man aged 35-49 years with primary liver carcinoma and hepatitis B virus infection. The CDR3 DNA sequence: TGTGCCATCAGACAGGGGTGGGCAGGAGATTCTAATGAGCAGTTCTTC. Translated: CAIRQGWAGDSNEQFF.